This TCR beta chain was retrieved from a study of blood T cell repertoires in COVID-19. Study in general: There were acute and convalescent COVID-19 samples, and they came from the United States, Italy and Spain. Nucleic acid was either cDNA or gDNA, and it came from T cells, B-cell-depleted T cells, or PBMCs.

The J segment lost 1 base and the V segment lost 9 bases, leaving 5 bases of the junction unmatched. The germline V gene has CDR1 SGHTA and CDR2 FQGNSA. The CDR3 extends over 14 amino acids. Original processing notes: Reference gene primer amplification in the assay estimated nucleated cell counts. TCRdb's table, derived via immunoSEQ multiplex PCR, lists solely in-frame clones and lacks some. For V, J and clone size, that table is used; D and trimming come from the DNA. The sample has tens of thousands of clones, 80% to 85% seen once. Sequences were obtained from peripheral blood. The chain uses TRBV7-2 and TRBJ2-7, with 11 bases fitting TRBD1. This TCR was sampled from a man aged 50-59 years with acute or convalescent COVID-19. CDR3 sequence: CASTRDRGSYEQYF. CDR3 bases: TGTGCCAGTACCCGGGACAGGGGGTCCTACGAGCAGTACTTC.